Shown below are 26 T cell receptor beta chains from a single sample sequenced in a study of cytomegalovirus exposure and HLA in healthy donors. The PCR was carried out with 60 Vbeta primers and 13 Jbeta primers. The data were produced by immunoSEQ multiplex PCR, yet TCRdb's version contains in-frame clones alone and is incomplete. The table has approximately 85,000 clones, 65% to 80% seen once. Sequencing input: PBMCs. These receptor sequences come from a middle-aged woman in good health and CMV-seropositive.

This chain links TRBV19 with TRBJ1-4; D is undetermined. Germline V gene sequence: CDR1 LNHDA, CDR2 SQIVND (reference sequence). This CDR3 has 17 residues. With 6 bases removed from V and 0 bases from J, the gap between germline ends came to 17 bases. The CDR3 loop reads CASRAPAVGATNEKLFF. CDR3 in DNA: TGTGCCAGTAGGGCGCCGGCCGTGGGAGCAACTAATGAAAAACTGTTTTTT.

V usage is TRBV7-2 and J usage is TRBJ2-7, with TRBD2 matching over 8 bases. CDR1 is SGHTA and CDR2 is FQGNSA in the germline V gene. The V and J ends lost 5 bases and 7 bases, in that order; junction bases with no gene match: 13. The CDR3 has 15 residues. The CDR3 bases are TGTGCCAGCAGCCGCCGTGCCGGGGGGGCCCAAGAGCAGTACTTC. The encoded protein is CASSRRAGGAQEQYF. The full variable domain, its missing parts supplied by reference TRBV7-2 and TRBJ2-7, is GAGVSQSPSNKVTEKGKDVELRCDPISGHTALYWYRQSLGQGLEFLIYFQGNSAPDKSGLPSDRFSAERTGGSVSTLTIQRTQQEDSAVYLCASSRRAGGAQEQYFGPGTRLTVT.

This clone turned up a few times. The chain is built from TRBV6-5 and TRBJ1-2; unclear D gene. Trimming removed 6 bases at V and 8 bases at J, with 16 bases between. Per the germline V gene, CDR1 is MNHEY and CDR2 is SVGAGI. The CDR3 is made up of 13 amino acids. CDR3 sequence: CASSIDPMRGYTF. CDR3 nucleotide sequence: TGTGCCAGCAGCATCGACCCGATGAGGGGCTACACCTTC.

V usage is TRBV5-6 and J usage is TRBJ2-7, with TRBD2 as a possible D gene (6 bases). Germline V gives CDR1 SGHDT, CDR2 YYEEEE. This CDR3 has 12 residues. The V and J ends lost 3 bases and 4 bases respectively, with 8 bases between them. The CDR3 here is CASSYGGYEQYF. Here the CDR3 DNA reads TGTGCCAGCAGCTACGGGGGATACGAGCAGTACTTC. The full variable domain, in which reference TRBV5-6 and TRBJ2-7 provide the parts outside the CDR3, is DAGVTQSPTHLIKTRGQQVTLRCSPKSGHDTVSWYQQALGQGPQFIFQYYEEEERQRGNFPDRFSGHQFPNYSSELNVNALLLGDSALYLCASSYGGYEQYFGPGTRLTVT.

This clone occurred a few times. The chain uses TRBV6-5 and TRBJ1-2, with D maybe TRBD1 (6 bases). The germline V gene encodes CDR1 MNHEY and CDR2 SVGAGI. CDR3 size: 16 residues. V was trimmed by 3 bases and J by 2 bases, leaving 16 bases between them. The CDR3 reads CASSYYTGPSNYGYTF. Written as DNA, the CDR3 is TGTGCCAGCAGTTATTATACAGGGCCCTCAAACTATGGCTACACCTTC.

The J gene is TRBJ2-1, the V gene TRBV4-2, with D maybe TRBD2 (6 bases). This CDR3 region has 16 residues. Between the trimmed V and J ends, which lost 6 bases and 7 bases, there was a span of 22 bases. Germline values: CDR1 LGHNA, CDR2 YNFKEQ. The chain's CDR3 is CASSRTGGIGSNEQFF. The CDR3 DNA follows: TGTGCCAGCAGTCGAACGGGCGGGATTGGATCGAATGAGCAGTTCTTC.

The chain couples TRBV7-3 to TRBJ2-1; TRBD1 is a possible D gene (5 bases). The CDR3 has 15 amino acids. CDR1 is SGHTA, CDR2 FQGTGA, per germline. V was pared by 0 bases and J by 6 bases, with 12 bases between. The CDR3 reads CASSLTGASANEQFF. Written as DNA, the CDR3 is TGTGCCAGCAGCTTAACAGGGGCCTCGGCCAATGAGCAGTTCTTC.

The gene calls are TRBV18 and TRBJ1-1; possible D gene TRBD1, 5 bases. The CDR3 covers 14 residues. Germline CDR1 is KGHSH and CDR2 is LQKENI. Trimming left V 6 bases short and J 13 bases short, with 24 bases between. CDR3 region: CASSPEKGTGISFF. The CDR3 nucleotides are TGTGCCAGCTCCCCTGAGAAGGGAACAGGTATAAGTTTCTTT. The complete variable domain, with remaining parts taken from reference TRBV18 and TRBJ1-1, reads NAGVMQNPRHLVRRRGQEARLRCSPMKGHSHVYWYRQLPEEGLKFMVYLQKENIIDESGMPKERFSAEFPKEGPSILRIQQVVRGDSAAYFCASSPEKGTGISFFGQGTRLTVV.

This clone was counted a single time. V gene TRBV4-1 combines with J gene TRBJ2-2, with no clear D. This CDR3 is built from 16 residues. Germline V lookup: CDR1 MGHRA, CDR2 YSYEKL. Trimming removed 1 base from V and 3 bases from J, with 12 bases in between. CDR3 sequence: CASSQGIRVDTGELFF. The CDR3 coding sequence is TGCGCCAGCAGCCAAGGGATCCGGGTTGACACCGGGGAGCTGTTTTTT.

The rearrangement uses TRBV28 and TRBJ2-5; tentatively, D is TRBD1 (6 bases). The CDR3 has 15 amino acids. Germline V gives CDR1 MDHEN, CDR2 SYDVKM. Trimming took 2 bases from V and 2 from J, leaving 12 bases between them. This CDR3 reads CASSLPTGIQETQYF. CDR3 in DNA: TGTGCCAGCAGTTTACCCACAGGGATACAAGAGACCCAGTACTTC.

This rearrangement joins TRBV28 to TRBJ1-2; 9 bases fit TRBD1. Losses at the gene ends were 8 bases for V and 8 bases for J; bases not matched to a gene: 12. Germline CDR1 MDHEN, CDR2 SYDVKM. This CDR3 region has 14 residues. The CDR3 coding sequence is TGTGCCAGCCGATTCAGGGACAGGGTAGGAGGCTACACCTTC. Residues: CASRFRDRVGGYTF.

V is TRBV6-5 and J is TRBJ1-1; perhaps TRBD1 as D (5 bases). Per the germline V gene, CDR1 is MNHEY and CDR2 is SVGAGI. V dropped 3 bases and J dropped 5 bases, with 13 bases sitting between them. CDR3 length: 14 amino acids. CDR3 bases: TGTGCCAGCAGTTATAGGTGGGGCCGGACTGAAGCTTTCTTT. Translation gives CASSYRWGRTEAFF.

The chain combines TRBV4-1 with TRBJ2-4; 13 bases agree with TRBD2. Germline V gene lookup returns CDR1 MGHRA and CDR2 YSYEKL. V was pared by 1 base and J by 0 bases, with 3 bases of the junction left unmatched. This CDR3 region has 18 residues. CDR3 sequence (DNA): TGCGCCAGCAGCCAAGGACTAGCGGGGGGCGTAGCCAAAAACATTCAGTACTTC. Translating gives CASSQGLAGGVAKNIQYF.

The chain employs TRBV27 and TRBJ2-7, with 7 nucleotides matching TRBD1. Per the germline V gene, CDR1 is MNHEY and CDR2 is SMNVEV (reference sequence). Trimming at V came to 5 bases and at J to 3 bases, leaving 13 bases not matched to a gene. The CDR3 loop spans 16 amino acids. CDR3 sequence: CASSSYRAGGYYEQYF. For the CDR3, the DNA is TGTGCCAGCAGTAGTTACCGGGCAGGGGGATACTACGAGCAGTACTTC.

V usage is TRBV6-1 and J usage is TRBJ2-5, with no clear D. Trimming cost V 4 bases and J 4 bases, with 7 bases left between them. Germline values: CDR1 MNHNS, CDR2 SASEGT. This CDR3 is 12 amino acids long. The CDR3 is CASSALSETQYF. CDR3 DNA: TGTGCCAGCAGTGCCCTCTCAGAGACCCAGTACTTC.

This clone is medium-sized. J is TRBJ2-2 and V is TRBV27; the D is unclear. Trimming stripped 0 bases from V and 2 bases from J, with 10 bases between. Germline CDR1 and CDR2: MNHEY and SMNVEV (reference sequence). The CDR3 length is 16 residues. In nucleotides, the CDR3 is TGTGCCAGCAGTTTATCTTTGGGCCTTAACACCGGGGAGCTGTTTTTT. Amino acid sequence: CASSLSLGLNTGELFF.

This clone was detected only a few times. V gene TRBV19 combines with J gene TRBJ1-1, with a tentative D call TRBD1 (5 bases). CDR1 and CDR2 (germline): LNHDA, SQIVND (reference sequence). Trimming stripped 11 bases from V and 0 bases from J, with 16 bases between. The CDR3 totals 14 residues. The CDR3 DNA is TGTGCCGTTAGGAAATGGGGCCTGAACACTGAAGCTTTCTTT. As protein: CAVRKWGLNTEAFF.

Notes on this clone: This specimen includes other DNA sequences encoding the same CDR3. The chain carries TRBV11-2 and TRBJ1-1; 8 positions match TRBD1. Per the germline V gene, CDR1 is SGHAT and CDR2 is FQNNGV. V shed 2 bases, J shed 4 bases, and the junction held 3 bases outside the gene matches. CDR3 length: 14 amino acids. As DNA, the CDR3 is TGTGCCAGCAGCTTAACCGGGACAGGCACTGAAGCTTTCTTT. Its protein product is CASSLTGTGTEAFF.

V usage is TRBV19 and J usage is TRBJ2-3; the D gene is possibly TRBD1 (6 bases). CDR1 LNHDA and CDR2 SQIVND come from the germline V gene (reference sequence). The CDR3 contains 14 residues. The V end lost 7 bases, the J end lost 3 bases, and 14 bases lay between the germline ends. DNA for the CDR3: TGTGCCAGTATGAGGCAGGGGAATACAGATACGCAGTATTTT. It codes for CASMRQGNTDTQYF.

The chain is built from TRBV30 and TRBJ1-1; D unclear. Trimming took off 0 bases at V and 2 bases at J, with 7 bases between the two ends. Germline loops: CDR1 GTSNPN, CDR2 SVGIG (reference sequence). The CDR3 length is 13 residues. The CDR3: CAWSVFSNTEAFF. CDR3 bases: TGTGCCTGGAGTGTTTTCTCTAACACTGAAGCTTTCTTT.

In its sample, this clone was seen once. The chain employs TRBV6-1 and TRBJ2-5; 8 positions agree with TRBD1. The CDR3 runs 14 residues. CDR1 is MNHNS and CDR2 is SASEGT in the germline V gene. The V and J ends lost 5 bases and 1 base, in that order; junction bases with no gene match: 3. CDR3 sequence: CASSYTGGQETQYF. Here the CDR3 DNA reads TGTGCCAGCAGTTATACAGGGGGCCAAGAGACCCAGTACTTC.

The chain joins TRBV7-9 to TRBJ2-7; 9 bases are shared with TRBD1. V shed 5 bases, J shed 1 base, and the junction held 6 bases outside the gene matches. The CDR3 runs 15 residues. Germline loops: CDR1 SEHNR, CDR2 FQNEAQ (reference sequence). The CDR3 coding sequence is TGTGCCAGCAGCGGACCCGGGACAGGGTCCTACGAGCAGTACTTC. Its translation is CASSGPGTGSYEQYF.

The chain employs TRBV19 and TRBJ1-2; 9 nucleotides agree with TRBD1. Trimming removed 5 bases from V and 5 bases from J; junction bases left unmatched: 6. Germline CDR1 LNHDA, CDR2 SQIVND (reference sequence). The CDR3 totals 14 residues. As DNA, the CDR3 is TGTGCCAGTAGTGCGGGACAGGGAAGTTATGGCTACACCTTC. Translation gives CASSAGQGSYGYTF.

CDR3 nucleotides: TGTGCCAGCAGCGACCGACAGCGCCTCAACACTGAAGCTTTCTTT. This gives the protein CASSDRQRLNTEAFF. The chain is built from TRBV5-8 and TRBJ1-1, with D perhaps matching TRBD1 (5 bases). The CDR3 length is 15 residues. Deletions cut 4 bases from V and 2 bases from J, with 15 bases between. Germline V gene data show CDR1 as SGHTS and CDR2 as YDEGEE.

This chain links TRBV7-9 with TRBJ2-6; D is possibly TRBD1 (6 bases). CDR3 length equals 19 residues. Trimming took off 2 bases at V and 0 bases at J, with 17 bases between the two ends. Looked up from germline, CDR1 is SEHNR and CDR2 is FQNEAQ (reference sequence). This CDR3 reads CASSLFRGTQSSGANVLTF. The CDR3 region has the DNA TGTGCCAGCAGCTTATTTCGTGGGACACAAAGCTCTGGGGCCAACGTCCTGACTTTC.

V is TRBV6-1 and J is TRBJ2-3; the match to TRBD2 covers 10 bases. V trimming: 8 bases; J trimming: 6 bases; junction bases outside the gene matches: 11. Germline values: CDR1 MNHNS, CDR2 SASEGT. The CDR3 runs to 15 residues. The CDR3 DNA sequence: TGTGCCAGCTTCAGCGGGGGGGCGATTTTGGATACGCAGTATTTT. It yields the protein CASFSGGAILDTQYF.